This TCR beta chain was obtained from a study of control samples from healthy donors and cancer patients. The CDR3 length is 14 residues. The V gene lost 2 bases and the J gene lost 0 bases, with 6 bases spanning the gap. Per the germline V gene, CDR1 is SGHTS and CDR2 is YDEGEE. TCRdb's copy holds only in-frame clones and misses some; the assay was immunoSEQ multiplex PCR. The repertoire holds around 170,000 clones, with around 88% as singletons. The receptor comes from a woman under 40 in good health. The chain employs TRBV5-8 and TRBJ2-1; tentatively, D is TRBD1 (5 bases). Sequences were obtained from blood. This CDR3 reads CASSFDSSYNEQFF. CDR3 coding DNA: TGTGCCAGCAGCTTTGACAGCTCCTACAATGAGCAGTTCTTC. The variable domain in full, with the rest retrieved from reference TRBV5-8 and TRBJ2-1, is EAGVTQSPTHLIKTRGQQATLRCSPISGHTSVYWYQQALGLGLQFLLWYDEGEERNRGNFPPRFSGRQFPNYSSELNVNALELEDSALYLCASSFDSSYNEQFFGPGTRLTVL.